These 2 T cell receptor beta chains were all obtained from the same sample, sequenced in a study of a mutant IDH1 vaccine in newly diagnosed glioma. Documented time point: week 47, end of study. What each vaccine dose contained was 300 ug of mutant IDH1 20-mer peptide, accompanied by topical imiquimod. No antigen has been assigned to these receptors. Here immunoSEQ multiplex PCR was the method, and the copy in TCRdb shows in-frame clones only, minus some. This sample has tens of thousands of clones; 65% occur once, and the top ten carry about 5%. Sequencing was performed on peripheral blood mononuclear cells (PBMCs), taken from a glioma patient whose treatment included an IDH1 peptide vaccine. These receptors all come from a man aged 40-49 years with glioma. Some clones in this sample may be carry-over from other donors' samples.

The genes are TRBV5-4 and TRBJ2-5; 10 bases agree with TRBD2. This CDR3 spans 15 amino acids. V lost 4 bases and J lost 5; bases outside the gene matches: 8. Germline assignment: CDR1 SGHNT and CDR2 YYREEE (reference sequence). CDR3 sequence: CASSPPSGGSETQYF. CDR3 coding DNA: TGTGCCAGCAGCCCCCCTAGCGGGGGTTCGGAGACCCAGTACTTC.

The chain uses TRBV7-2 and TRBJ1-6; D possibly corresponds to TRBD1 (5 bases). The germline V gene has CDR1 SGHTA and CDR2 FQGNSA. The CDR3 contains 17 residues. The germline V and J ends were trimmed by 2 bases and 11 bases, with 22 bases remaining between them. CDR3 region: CASSLYNSGLSSPPLHF. The CDR3 DNA reads as TGTGCCAGCAGCTTATACAATTCGGGACTCAGTTCTCCACCCCTCCACTTT.